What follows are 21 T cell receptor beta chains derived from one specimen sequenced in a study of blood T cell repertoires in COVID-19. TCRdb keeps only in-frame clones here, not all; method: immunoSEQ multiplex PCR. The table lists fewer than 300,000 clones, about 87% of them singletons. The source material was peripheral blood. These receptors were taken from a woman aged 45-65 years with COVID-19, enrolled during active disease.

The CDR3 DNA reads as TGTGCCAGCAGCTTAGCGGGGGGGGAGTCCTACGAGCAGTACTTC. Amino acid sequence: CASSLAGGESYEQYF. V and J are TRBV7-6 and TRBJ2-7; 7 bases are shared with TRBD2. CDR3 length: 15 amino acids. The germline gives CDR1 SGHVS, CDR2 FNYEAQ. The V segment lost 0 bases and the J segment 1 base; nucleotides outside the gene matches: 3.

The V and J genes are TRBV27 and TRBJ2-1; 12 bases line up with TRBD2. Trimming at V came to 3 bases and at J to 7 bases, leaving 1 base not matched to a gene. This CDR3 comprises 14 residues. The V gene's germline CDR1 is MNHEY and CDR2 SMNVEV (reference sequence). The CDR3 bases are TGTGCCAGCAGTTTTCTAGCGGGGGGGAATGAGCAGTTCTTC. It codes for CASSFLAGGNEQFF.

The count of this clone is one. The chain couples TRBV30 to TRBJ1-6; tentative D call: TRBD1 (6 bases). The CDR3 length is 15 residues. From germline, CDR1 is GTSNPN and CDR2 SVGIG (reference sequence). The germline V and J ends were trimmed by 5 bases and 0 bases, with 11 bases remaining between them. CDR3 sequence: CAWSGESSYNSPLHF. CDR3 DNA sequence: TGTGCCTGGTCAGGGGAGAGCTCCTATAATTCACCCCTCCACTTT.

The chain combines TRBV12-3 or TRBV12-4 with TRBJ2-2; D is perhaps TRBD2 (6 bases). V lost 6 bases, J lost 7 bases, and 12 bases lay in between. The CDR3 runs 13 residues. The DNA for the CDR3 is TGTGCCAGCAGCACCCAGGGACTCGGGGAGCTGTTTTTT. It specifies CASSTQGLGELFF.

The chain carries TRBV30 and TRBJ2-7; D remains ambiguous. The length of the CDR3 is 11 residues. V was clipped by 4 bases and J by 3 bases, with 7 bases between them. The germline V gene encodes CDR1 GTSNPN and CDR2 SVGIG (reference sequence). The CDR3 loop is CAWTRDYEQYF. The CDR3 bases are TGTGCCTGGACGAGAGACTACGAGCAGTACTTC.

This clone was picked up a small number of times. The CDR3 loop reads CASSLVIANTGELFF. Written as DNA, the CDR3 is TGTGCCAGCAGCTTGGTTATCGCGAACACCGGGGAGCTGTTTTTT. This chain uses TRBV5-6 with TRBJ2-2, with unresolved D. Germline CDR1 reads SGHDT; CDR2 reads YYEEEE. The CDR3 is 15 amino acids. V lost 0 bases and J 0 bases, leaving 6 bases between the germline ends.

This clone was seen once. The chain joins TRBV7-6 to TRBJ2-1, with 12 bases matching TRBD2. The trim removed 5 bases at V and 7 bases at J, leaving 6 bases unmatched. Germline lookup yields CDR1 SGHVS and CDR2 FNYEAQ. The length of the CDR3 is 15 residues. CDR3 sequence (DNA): TGTGCCAGCAGCCCGACTAGCGGGAGCCGGAATGAGCAGTTCTTC. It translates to CASSPTSGSRNEQFF.

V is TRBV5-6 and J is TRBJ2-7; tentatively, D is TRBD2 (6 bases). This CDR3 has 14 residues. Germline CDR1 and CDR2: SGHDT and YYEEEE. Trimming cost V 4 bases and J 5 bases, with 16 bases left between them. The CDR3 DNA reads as TGTGCCAGCAGCCCTGACGCGGGGTCCCACGAGCAGTACTTC. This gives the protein CASSPDAGSHEQYF.

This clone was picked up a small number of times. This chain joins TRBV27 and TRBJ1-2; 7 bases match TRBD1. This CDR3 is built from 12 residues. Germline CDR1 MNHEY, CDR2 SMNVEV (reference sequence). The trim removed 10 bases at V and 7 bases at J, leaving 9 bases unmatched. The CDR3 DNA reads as TGTGCCACCTATACAGGGGTAGGTGGCTACACCTTC. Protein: CATYTGVGGYTF.

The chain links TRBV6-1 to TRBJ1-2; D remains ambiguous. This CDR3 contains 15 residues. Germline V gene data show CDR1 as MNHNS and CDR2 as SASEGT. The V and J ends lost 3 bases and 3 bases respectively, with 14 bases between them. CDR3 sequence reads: CASSDIGLGDYGYTF. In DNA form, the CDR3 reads TGTGCCAGCAGTGACATCGGCCTTGGAGACTATGGCTACACCTTC.

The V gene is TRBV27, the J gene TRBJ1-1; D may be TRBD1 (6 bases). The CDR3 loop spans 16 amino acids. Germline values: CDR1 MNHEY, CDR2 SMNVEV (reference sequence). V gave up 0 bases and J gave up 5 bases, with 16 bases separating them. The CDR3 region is CASSLSVGAGWTEAFF. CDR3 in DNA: TGTGCCAGCAGTTTATCGGTGGGGGCTGGTTGGACTGAAGCTTTCTTT.

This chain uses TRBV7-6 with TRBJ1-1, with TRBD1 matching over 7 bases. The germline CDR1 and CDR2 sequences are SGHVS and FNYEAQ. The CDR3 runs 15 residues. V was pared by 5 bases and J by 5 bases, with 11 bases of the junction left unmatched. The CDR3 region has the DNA TGTGCCAGCAGCGCGCGACAGGGAAGTTGGACTGAAGCTTTCTTT. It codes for CASSARQGSWTEAFF.

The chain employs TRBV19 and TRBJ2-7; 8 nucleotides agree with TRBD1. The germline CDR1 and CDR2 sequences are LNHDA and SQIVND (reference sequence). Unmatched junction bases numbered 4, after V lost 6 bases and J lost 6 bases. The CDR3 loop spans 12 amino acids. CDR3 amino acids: CASRPDRGEQYF. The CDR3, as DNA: TGTGCCAGTAGGCCTGACAGGGGCGAGCAGTACTTC.

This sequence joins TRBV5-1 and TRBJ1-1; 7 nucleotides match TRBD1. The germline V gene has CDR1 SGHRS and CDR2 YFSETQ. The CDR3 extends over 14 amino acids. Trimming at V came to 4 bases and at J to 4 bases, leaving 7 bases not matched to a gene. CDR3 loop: CASSTQTGSTEAFF. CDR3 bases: TGCGCCAGCAGCACACAGACAGGGAGCACTGAAGCTTTCTTT. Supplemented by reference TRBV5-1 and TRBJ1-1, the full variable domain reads KAGVTQTPRYLIKTRGQQVTLSCSPISGHRSVSWYQQTPGQGLQFLFEYFSETQRNKGNFPGRFSGRQFSNSRSEMNVSTLELGDSALYLCASSTQTGSTEAFFGQGTRLTVV.

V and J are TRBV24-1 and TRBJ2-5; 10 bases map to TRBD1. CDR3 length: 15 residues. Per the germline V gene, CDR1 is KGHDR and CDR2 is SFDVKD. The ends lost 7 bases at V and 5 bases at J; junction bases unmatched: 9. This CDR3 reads CATSPGTGAVETQYF. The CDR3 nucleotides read TGTGCCACCAGCCCTGGGACAGGGGCGGTTGAGACCCAGTACTTC.

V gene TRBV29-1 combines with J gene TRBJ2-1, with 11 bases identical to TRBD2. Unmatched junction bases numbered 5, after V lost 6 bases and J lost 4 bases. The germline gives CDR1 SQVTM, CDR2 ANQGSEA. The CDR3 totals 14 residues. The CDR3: CSVEGLAEYNEQFF. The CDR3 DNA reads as TGCAGCGTCGAGGGACTAGCGGAGTACAATGAGCAGTTCTTC.

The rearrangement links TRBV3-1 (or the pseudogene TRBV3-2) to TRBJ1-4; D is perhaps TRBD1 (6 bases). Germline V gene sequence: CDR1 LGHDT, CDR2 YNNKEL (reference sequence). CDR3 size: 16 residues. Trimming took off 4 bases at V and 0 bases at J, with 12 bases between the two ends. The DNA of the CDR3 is TGTGCCAGCAGCCTACGACAGGCCGCAACTAATGAAAAACTGTTTTTT. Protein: CASSLRQAATNEKLFF.

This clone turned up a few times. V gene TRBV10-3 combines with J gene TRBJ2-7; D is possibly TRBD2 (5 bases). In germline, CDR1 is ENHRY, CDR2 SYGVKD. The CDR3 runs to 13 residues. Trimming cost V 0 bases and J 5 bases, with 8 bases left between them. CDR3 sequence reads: CAISESLAHEQYF. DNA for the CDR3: TGTGCCATCAGTGAGTCCCTAGCCCACGAGCAGTACTTC.

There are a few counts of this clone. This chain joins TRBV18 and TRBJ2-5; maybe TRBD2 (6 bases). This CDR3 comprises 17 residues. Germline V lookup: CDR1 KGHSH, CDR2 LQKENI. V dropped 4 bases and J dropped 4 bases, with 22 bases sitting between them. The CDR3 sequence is CASSLKAEGGVRETQYF. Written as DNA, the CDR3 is TGTGCCAGCTCACTCAAAGCTGAGGGAGGAGTTCGAGAGACCCAGTACTTC.

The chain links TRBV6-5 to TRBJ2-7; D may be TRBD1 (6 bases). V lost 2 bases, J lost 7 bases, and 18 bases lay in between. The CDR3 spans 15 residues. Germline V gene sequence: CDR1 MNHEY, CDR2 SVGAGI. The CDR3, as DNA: TGTGCCAGCAGTTACAGTCCTAACAGGGCCGGGGAGCAGTACTTC. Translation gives CASSYSPNRAGEQYF.

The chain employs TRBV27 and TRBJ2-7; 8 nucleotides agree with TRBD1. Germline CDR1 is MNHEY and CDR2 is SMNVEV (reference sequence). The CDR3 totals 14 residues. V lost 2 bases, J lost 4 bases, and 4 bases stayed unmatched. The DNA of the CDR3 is TGTGCCAGCAGTTTACTGGACAGGGCGTACGAGCAGTACTTC. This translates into CASSLLDRAYEQYF.